Listed here is a single T cell receptor beta chain. The antigen is not known. The V gene's germline CDR1 is SQVTM and CDR2 ANQGSEA. Trimming shortened V by 4 bases and J by 2 bases, and 10 bases separated the two germline ends. The CDR3 is 13 amino acids. Using unique molecular identifiers, the investigators prepared the TCRbeta library. A single record per CDR3 protein comes from TCRdb applying MiXCR to the PCR reads. This sample has 75,000 to 90,000 distinct CDR3 sequences, with over 12% found just once. This entry is derived from a study of T-cell reconstitution after alpha-beta-depleted transplantation in children. Study results and caveats: Roughly two months post-transplant, alpha-beta T cells reportedly originated from several hundred graft clones that had expanded. Several patients had high TCRbeta diversity at day 60; it came from surviving recipient T cells and thymic progenitors. A year had passed since transplant, and T-cell counts and diversity by then came mostly from newly produced T cells.

The source of this sequence is a male patient aged 2 to 9 who had a stem cell transplant for acute lymphoblastic leukemia, so the T cells may come from the graft donor. The chain combines TRBV29-1 with TRBJ2-3, with D perhaps matching TRBD2 (6 bases). The source was PBMCs, mostly from graft donor cells, collected 180 days after TCRalphabeta/CD19-depleted stem cell transplant. The CDR3 DNA is TGCAGCGTTGTGGCGGGATTCACAGATACGCAGTATTTT. It translates to CSVVAGFTDTQYF.